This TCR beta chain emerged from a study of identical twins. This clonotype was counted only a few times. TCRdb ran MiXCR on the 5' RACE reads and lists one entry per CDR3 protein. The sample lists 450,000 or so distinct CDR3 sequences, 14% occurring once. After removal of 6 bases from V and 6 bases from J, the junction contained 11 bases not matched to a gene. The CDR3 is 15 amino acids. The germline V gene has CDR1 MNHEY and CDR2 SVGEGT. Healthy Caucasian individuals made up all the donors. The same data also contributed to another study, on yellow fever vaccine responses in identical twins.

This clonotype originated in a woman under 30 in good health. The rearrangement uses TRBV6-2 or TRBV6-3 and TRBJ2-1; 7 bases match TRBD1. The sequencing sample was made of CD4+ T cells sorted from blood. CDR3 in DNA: TGTGCCAGCAGCCACATTGTCCGACAGGGCAATGAGCAGTTCTTC. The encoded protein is CASSHIVRQGNEQFF.